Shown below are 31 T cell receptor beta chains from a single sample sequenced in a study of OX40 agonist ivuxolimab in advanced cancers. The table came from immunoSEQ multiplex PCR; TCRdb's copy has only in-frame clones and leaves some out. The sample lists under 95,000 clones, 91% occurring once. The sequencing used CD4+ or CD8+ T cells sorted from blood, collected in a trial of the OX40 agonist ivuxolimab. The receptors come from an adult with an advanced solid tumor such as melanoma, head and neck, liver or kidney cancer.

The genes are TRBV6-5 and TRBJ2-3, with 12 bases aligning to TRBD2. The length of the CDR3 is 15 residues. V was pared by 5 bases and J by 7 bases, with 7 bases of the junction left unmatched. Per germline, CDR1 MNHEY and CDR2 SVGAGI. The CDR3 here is CASSNQGLAGYTQYF. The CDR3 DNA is TGTGCCAGCAGTAACCAGGGACTAGCGGGTTATACGCAGTATTTT.

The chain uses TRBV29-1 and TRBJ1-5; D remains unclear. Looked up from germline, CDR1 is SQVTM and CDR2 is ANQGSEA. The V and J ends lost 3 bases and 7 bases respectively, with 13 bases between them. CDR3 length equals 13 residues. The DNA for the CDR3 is TGCAGCGTTGAGGTCGTAAACGGCCAGCCCCAGCATTTT. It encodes CSVEVVNGQPQHF. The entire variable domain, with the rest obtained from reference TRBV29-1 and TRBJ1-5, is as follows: SAVISQKPSRDICQRGTSLTIQCQVDSQVTMMFWYRQQPGQSLTLIATANQGSEATYESGFVIDKFPISRPNLTFSTLTVSNMSPEDSSIYLCSVEVVNGQPQHFGDGTRLSIL.

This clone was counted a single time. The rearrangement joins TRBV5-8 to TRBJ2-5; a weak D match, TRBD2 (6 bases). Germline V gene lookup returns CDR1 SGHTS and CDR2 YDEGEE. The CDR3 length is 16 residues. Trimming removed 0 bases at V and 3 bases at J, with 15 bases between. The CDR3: CASSLGMRDPKETQYF. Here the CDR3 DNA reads TGTGCCAGCAGCTTGGGAATGCGGGACCCAAAAGAGACCCAGTACTTC.

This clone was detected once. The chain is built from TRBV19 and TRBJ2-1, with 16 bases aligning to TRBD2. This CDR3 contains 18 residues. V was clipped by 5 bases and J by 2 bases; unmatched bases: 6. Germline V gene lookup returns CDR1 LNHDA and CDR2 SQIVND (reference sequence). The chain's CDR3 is CASSPGTSGRGPYNEQFF. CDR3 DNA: TGTGCCAGTAGTCCGGGGACTAGCGGGAGGGGACCCTACAATGAGCAGTTCTTC.

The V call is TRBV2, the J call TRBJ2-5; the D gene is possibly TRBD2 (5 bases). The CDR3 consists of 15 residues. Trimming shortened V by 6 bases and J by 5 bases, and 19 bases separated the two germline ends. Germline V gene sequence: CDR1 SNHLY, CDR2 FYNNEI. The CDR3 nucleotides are TGTGCCAGCAGACAACTACTAGGGTCCGGGGAGACCCAGTACTTC. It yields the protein CASRQLLGSGETQYF.

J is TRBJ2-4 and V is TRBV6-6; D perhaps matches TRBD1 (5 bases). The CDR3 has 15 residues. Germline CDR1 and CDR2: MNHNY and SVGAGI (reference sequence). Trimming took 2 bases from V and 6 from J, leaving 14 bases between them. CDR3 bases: TGTGCCAGCAGTTACCTTTCCCCGACAGTAAACATTCAGTACTTC. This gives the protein CASSYLSPTVNIQYF.

This chain's CDR3 is CASSWGQGLSYEQYF. The CDR3 DNA reads TGTGCCAGCAGTTGGGGACAGGGGCTCTCCTACGAGCAGTACTTC. The chain has TRBV11-2 and TRBJ2-7, with 10 positions matching TRBD1. The germline CDR1 and CDR2 sequences are SGHAT and FQNNGV. The CDR3 covers 15 residues. V gave up 6 bases and J gave up 0 bases; unmatched junction bases: 5.

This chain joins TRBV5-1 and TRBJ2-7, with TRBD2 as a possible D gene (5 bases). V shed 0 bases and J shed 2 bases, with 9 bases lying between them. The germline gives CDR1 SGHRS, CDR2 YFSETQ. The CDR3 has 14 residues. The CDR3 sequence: CASSLARGTYEQYF. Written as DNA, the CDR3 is TGCGCCAGCAGCTTGGCCCGAGGGACCTACGAGCAGTACTTC.

The DNA of the CDR3 is TGTGCCAGCAGCCCAATAGCGTCCTACGAGCAGTACTTC. This codes for CASSPIASYEQYF. This sequence joins TRBV11-3 and TRBJ2-7; tentative D call: TRBD2 (5 bases). V lost 5 bases to trimming and J lost 1 base, with 9 bases between them. Germline CDR1 reads SGHNT; CDR2 reads YENEEA. The CDR3 is 13 amino acids. Variable domain in full (rest from reference TRBV11-3 and TRBJ2-7): EAGVVQSPRYKIIEKKQPVAFWCNPISGHNTLYWYLQNLGQGPELLIRYENEEAVDDSQLPKDRFSAERLKGVDSTLKIQPAELGDSAVYLCASSPIASYEQYFGPGTRLTVT.

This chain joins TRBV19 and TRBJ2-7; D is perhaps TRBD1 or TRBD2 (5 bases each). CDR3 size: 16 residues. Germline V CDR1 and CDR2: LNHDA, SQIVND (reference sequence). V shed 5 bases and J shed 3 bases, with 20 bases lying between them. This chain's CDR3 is CASSVDWDPYVYEQYF. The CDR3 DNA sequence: TGTGCCAGTAGTGTCGACTGGGACCCCTATGTCTACGAGCAGTACTTC.

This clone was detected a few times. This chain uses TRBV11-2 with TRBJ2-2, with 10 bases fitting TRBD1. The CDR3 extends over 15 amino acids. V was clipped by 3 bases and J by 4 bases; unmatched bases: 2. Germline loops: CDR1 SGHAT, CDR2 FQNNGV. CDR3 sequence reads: CASSFWTGGTGELFF. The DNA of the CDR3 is TGTGCCAGCAGCTTTTGGACAGGGGGCACCGGGGAGCTGTTTTTT.

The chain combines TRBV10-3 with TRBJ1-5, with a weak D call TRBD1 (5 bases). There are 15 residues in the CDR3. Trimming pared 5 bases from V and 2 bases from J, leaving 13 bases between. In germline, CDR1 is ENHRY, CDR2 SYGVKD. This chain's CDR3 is CAISPLAGGNQPQHF. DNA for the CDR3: TGTGCCATCAGTCCCCTTGCGGGGGGCAATCAGCCCCAGCATTTT.

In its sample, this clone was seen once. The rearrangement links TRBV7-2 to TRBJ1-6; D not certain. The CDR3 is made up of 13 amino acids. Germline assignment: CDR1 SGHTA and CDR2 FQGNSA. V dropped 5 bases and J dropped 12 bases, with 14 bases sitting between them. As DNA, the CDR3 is TGTGCCAGCAGCCCGAGGGTCGGCTTACCCCTCCACTTT. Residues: CASSPRVGLPLHF.

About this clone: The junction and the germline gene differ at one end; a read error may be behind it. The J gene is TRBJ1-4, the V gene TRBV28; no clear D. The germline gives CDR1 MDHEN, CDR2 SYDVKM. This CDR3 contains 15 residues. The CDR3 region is CASSLYSGVMTKVFF. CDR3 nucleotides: TGTGCCAGCAGCTTATACTCAGGAGTAATGACGAAGGTGTTTTTT.

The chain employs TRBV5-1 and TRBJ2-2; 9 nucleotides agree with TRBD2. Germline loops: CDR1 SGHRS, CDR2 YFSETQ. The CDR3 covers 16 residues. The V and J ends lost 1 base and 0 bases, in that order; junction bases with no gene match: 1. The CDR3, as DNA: TGCGCCAGCAGCTTGATAGCGGGAGCGAACACCGGGGAGCTGTTTTTT. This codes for CASSLIAGANTGELFF.

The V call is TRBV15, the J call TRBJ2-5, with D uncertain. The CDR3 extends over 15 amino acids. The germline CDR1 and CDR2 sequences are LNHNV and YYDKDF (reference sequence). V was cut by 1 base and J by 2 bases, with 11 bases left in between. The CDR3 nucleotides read TGTGCCACCAGCAGAGTAACCCGATGGCAAGAGACCCAGTACTTC. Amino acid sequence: CATSRVTRWQETQYF.

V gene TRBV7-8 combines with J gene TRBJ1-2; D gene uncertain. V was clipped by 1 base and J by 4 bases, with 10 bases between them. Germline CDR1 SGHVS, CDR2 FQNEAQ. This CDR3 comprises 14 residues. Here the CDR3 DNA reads TGTGCCAGCAGCTTAGATCTAGGGCCCTATGGCTACACCTTC. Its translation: CASSLDLGPYGYTF.

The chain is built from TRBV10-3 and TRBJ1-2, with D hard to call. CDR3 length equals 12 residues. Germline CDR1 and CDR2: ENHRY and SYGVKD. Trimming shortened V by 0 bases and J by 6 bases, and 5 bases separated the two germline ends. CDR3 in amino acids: CAISESGDGYTF. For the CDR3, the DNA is TGTGCCATCAGTGAGTCCGGGGATGGCTACACCTTC.

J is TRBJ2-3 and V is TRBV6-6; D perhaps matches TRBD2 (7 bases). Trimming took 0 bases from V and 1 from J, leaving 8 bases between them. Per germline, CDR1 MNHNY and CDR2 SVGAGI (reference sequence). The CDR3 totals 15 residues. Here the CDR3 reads CASSYSGGGTDTQYF. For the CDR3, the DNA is TGTGCCAGCAGTTACTCAGGGGGGGGCACAGATACGCAGTATTTT.

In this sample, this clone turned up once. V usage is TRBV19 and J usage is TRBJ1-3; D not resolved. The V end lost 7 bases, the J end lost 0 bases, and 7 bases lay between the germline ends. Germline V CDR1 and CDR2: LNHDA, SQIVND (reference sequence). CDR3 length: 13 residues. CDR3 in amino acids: CASTLFSGNTIYF. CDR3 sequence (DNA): TGTGCCAGTACACTGTTCTCTGGAAACACCATATATTTT.

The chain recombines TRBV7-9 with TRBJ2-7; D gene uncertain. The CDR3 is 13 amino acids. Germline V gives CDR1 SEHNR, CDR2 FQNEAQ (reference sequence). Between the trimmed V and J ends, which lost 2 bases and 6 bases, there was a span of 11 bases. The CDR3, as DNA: TGTGCCAGCAGCTTACCCGCGCCGCTCGAGCAGTACTTC. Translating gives CASSLPAPLEQYF.

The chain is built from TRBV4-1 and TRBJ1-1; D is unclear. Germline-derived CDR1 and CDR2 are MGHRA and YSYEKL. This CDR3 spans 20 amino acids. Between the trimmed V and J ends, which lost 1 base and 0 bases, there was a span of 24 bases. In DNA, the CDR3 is TGCGCCAGCAGCCAAGGTGACTTACTACCCCCTTACTCCTTGAACACTGAAGCTTTCTTT. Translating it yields CASSQGDLLPPYSLNTEAFF.

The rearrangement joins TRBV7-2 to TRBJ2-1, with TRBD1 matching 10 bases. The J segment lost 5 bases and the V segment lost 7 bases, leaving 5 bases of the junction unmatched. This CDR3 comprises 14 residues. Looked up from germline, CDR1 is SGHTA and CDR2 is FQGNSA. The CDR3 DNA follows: TGTGCCAGCAAACCGGGACAGGGGAACAATGAGCAGTTCTTC. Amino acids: CASKPGQGNNEQFF.

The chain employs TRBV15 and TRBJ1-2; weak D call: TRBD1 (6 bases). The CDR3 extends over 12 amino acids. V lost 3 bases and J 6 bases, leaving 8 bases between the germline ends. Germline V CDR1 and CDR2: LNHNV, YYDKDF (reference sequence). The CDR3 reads CATSRGGHGYTF. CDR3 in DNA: TGTGCCACCAGCAGGGGGGGGCATGGCTACACCTTC.

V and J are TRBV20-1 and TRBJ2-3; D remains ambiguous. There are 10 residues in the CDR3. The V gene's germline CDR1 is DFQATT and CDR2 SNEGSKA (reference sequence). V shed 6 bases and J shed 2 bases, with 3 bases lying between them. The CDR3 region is CSAITDTQYF. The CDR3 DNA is TGCAGTGCCATCACAGATACGCAGTATTTT.

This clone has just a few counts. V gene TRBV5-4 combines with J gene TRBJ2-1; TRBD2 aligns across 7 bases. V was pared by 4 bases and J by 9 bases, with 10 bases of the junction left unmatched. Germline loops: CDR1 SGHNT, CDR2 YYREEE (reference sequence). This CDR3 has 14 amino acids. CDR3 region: CASSLDGRSGEQFF. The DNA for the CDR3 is TGTGCCAGCAGCCTAGACGGGAGGAGTGGTGAGCAGTTCTTC.

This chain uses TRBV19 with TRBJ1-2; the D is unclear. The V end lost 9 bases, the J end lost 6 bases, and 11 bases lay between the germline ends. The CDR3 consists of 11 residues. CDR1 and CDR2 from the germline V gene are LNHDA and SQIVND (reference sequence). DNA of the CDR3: TGTGCCAGCGACGGAATCCATGGCTACACCTTC. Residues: CASDGIHGYTF.

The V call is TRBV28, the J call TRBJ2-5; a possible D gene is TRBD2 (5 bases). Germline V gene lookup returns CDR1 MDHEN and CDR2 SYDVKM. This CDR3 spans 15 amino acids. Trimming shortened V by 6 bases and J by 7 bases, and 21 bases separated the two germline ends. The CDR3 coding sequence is TGTGCCAGCAGACCTAGGACTTCTCAGGTTTGGACCCAGTACTTC. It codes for CASRPRTSQVWTQYF.

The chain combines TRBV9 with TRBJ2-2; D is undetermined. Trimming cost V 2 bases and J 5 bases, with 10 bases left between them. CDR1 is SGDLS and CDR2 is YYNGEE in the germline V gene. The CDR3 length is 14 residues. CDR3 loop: CASSVGWRTGELFF. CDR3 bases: TGTGCCAGCAGCGTGGGGTGGCGGACCGGGGAGCTGTTTTTT. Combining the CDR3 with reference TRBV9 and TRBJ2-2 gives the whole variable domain DSGVTQTPKHLITATGQRVTLRCSPRSGDLSVYWYQQSLDQGLQFLIQYYNGEERAKGNILERFSAQQFPDLHSELNLSSLELGDSALYFCASSVGWRTGELFFGEGSRLTVL.

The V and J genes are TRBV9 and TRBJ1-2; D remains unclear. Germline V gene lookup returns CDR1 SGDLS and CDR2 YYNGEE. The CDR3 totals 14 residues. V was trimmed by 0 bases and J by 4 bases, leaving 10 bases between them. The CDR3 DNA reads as TGTGCCAGCAGCGTAGAAGAAGTCACCTATGGCTACACCTTC. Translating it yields CASSVEEVTYGYTF.

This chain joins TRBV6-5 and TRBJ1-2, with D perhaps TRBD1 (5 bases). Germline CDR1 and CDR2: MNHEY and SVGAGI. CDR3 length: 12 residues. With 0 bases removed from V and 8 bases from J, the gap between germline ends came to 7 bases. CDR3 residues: CASSYSGDGYTF. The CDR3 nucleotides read TGTGCCAGCAGTTACTCGGGGGACGGCTACACCTTC.